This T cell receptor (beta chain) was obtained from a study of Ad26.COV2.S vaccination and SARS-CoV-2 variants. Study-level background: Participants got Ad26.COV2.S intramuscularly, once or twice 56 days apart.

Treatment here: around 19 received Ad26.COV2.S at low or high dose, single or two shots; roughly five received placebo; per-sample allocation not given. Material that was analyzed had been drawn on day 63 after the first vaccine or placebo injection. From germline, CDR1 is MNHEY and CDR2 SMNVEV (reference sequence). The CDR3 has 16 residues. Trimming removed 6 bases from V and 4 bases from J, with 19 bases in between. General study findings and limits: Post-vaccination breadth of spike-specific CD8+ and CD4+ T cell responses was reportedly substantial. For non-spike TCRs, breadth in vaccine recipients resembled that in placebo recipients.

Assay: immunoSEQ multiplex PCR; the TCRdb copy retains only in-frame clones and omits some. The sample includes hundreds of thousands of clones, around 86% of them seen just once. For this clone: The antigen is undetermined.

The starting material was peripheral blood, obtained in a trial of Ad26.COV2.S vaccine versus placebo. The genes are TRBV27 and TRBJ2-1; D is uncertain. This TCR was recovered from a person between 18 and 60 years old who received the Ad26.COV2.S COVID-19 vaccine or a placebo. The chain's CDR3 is CASSLSRVSRYNEQFF. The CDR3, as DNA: TGTGCCAGCAGCCTCAGTCGGGTCTCCCGGTACAATGAGCAGTTCTTC.